This T cell receptor beta chain was profiled in a study of T cell responses to AZD1222 COVID-19 vaccine (dated by TCRdb to 2020 to 2022). Context from the whole study: AZD1222 recipients whose second dose came at about 4 weeks and those whose second dose came at about 12 weeks were combined into one group, since spike-specific TCR depth and breadth did not differ between the two schedules. Trial participants were enrolled into age subgroups of 18-55, 56-69 and 70-plus years, which contained approximately 150, 28 and 58 TCR-sequenced participants, respectively. TCR sequencing covered approximately 230 trial participants: about 210 given two doses of AZD1222 and about 26 given two doses of MenACWY control vaccine.

The CDR3 runs 14 amino acids, cysteine and phenylalanine included. The CDR3 DNA has 42 bases and is translated from base 1. V lost 3 bases and J lost 7 bases, and the count of bases not matched to a germline gene is 3. Per the germline V gene, SGHNT is the CDR1 and YENEEA is the CDR2. The CDR3 regions of human TCRbeta chains were analyzed by immunosequencing. Concerning the study's data processing: Repertoire TCRs were matched against a reference library of SARS-CoV-2-specific TCRs generated with the MIRA antigen-specificity platform. Breadth meant the fraction of unique TCRs that were SARS-CoV-2-associated, whereas depth meant the fraction of total T cells that were SARS-CoV-2-associated. Using the MIRA data, every spike-specific TCR was mapped to the spike region that the TCR reacted to and assigned to either a CD4 or a CD8 class. Log10-transformed breadth and depth values were compared by one-way ANOVA with Sidak's multiple comparisons tests. What TCRdb holds here is the immuneACCESS table cut down to in-frame rearrangements. Part of the clones is not present; checked against another copy, under half of the missing clones reflect an unresolved V gene, and the others are unexplained. Clonal size and the V and J genes are those of that table, whereas D and trimming came from the DNA. The sample includes 100,000 to 120,000 clones, with about 85% observed a single time. The ten largest clones represent around 1.5% of the sample.

This specimen's time point label, interpreted: baseline before first vaccination. Samples from vaccinated people were obtained from the UK trials COV001 and COV002, which included a single-blind randomized controlled phase 2/3 trial of AZD1222 (ChAdOx1 nCoV-19) in healthy adults. For TCRbeta chain sequencing, PBMC samples from trial participants were taken at day 0 and at day 28 after the second dose. The research as a whole found: The 56-69-year group was small, and its depth increase did not reach significance, likely because of low power. Conclusions about previously exposed vaccinees were limited because only 6 or 7 AZD1222 recipients were SARS-CoV-2 seropositive at baseline. Most participants were white British and females outnumbered males, and the authors suggested that clonal diversity may have been underestimated. CD4 TCRs associated with the vaccine covered the entire spike protein, and the dominant responses were in regions 160-218 and 743-854. Reportedly, almost half of the unique spike-specific TCRs recognized epitopes lying outside the regions that are mutated in the B.1.351 and B.1.1.7 variants. After two AZD1222 doses, both the breadth and the depth of spike-specific TCRs were significantly higher than at day 0 and than in MenACWY recipients. Because no day 14 peak-response samples were available, repertoires were characterized only after the peak T cell response.

Turning to this clone: Its target antigen remains unknown. No much larger clone is present one base from it, and per-base qualities are unavailable.

The sequence is built from TRBV11-3 and TRBJ2-1; 10 junctional bases match TRBD2. The sequenced sample was peripheral blood, obtained on day 0 of AZD1222 vaccination. This clonotype originated in an adult in good health. The nucleotide sequence reads TGTGCCAGCAGCTTTAGCGGGAGGCGTAATGAGCAGTTCTTC. Translated, this gives CASSFSGRRNEQFF. The CDR3, completed at both ends by the reference TRBV11-3 and TRBJ2-1 genes, gives the full variable domain EAGVVQSPRYKIIEKKQPVAFWCNPISGHNTLYWYLQNLGQGPELLIRYENEEAVDDSQLPKDRFSAERLKGVDSTLKIQPAELGDSAVYLCASSFSGRRNEQFFGPGTRLTVL.